These 13 T cell receptor beta chains were sequenced from one sample in a study of patients and donors after allogeneic stem cell transplantation. TCRdb passed the RT-PCR reads through MiXCR, listing each CDR3 protein once. The table has 200,000 to 250,000 distinct CDR3 sequences, approximately 14% seen once. The sequenced material came from blood, either unsorted or a sorted T cell fraction (not recorded which). The receptors stem from a human donor who was either an allogeneic HSCT recipient or a stem cell or donor lymphocyte infusion donor (not recorded which). It is not recorded whose cells these are; they may come from a transplant donor.

The chain employs TRBV28 and TRBJ1-2; possibly TRBD1 for D (5 bases). This CDR3 has 13 amino acids. Trimming removed 6 bases at V and 8 bases at J, with 16 bases between. Germline CDR1 MDHEN, CDR2 SYDVKM. CDR3 DNA: TGTGCCAGCAGGCCAGGGTGGGGGGAAGGCTACACCTTC. Protein product: CASRPGWGEGYTF.

V and J are TRBV2 and TRBJ2-7, with a possible D match to TRBD1 (7 bases). In germline, CDR1 is SNHLY, CDR2 FYNNEI. The CDR3 contains 15 residues. Trimming stripped 3 bases from V and 2 bases from J, with 14 bases between. For the CDR3, the DNA is TGTGCCAGCAGTGACCCAACCAGGGGGGCCTACGAGCAGTACTTC. It translates to CASSDPTRGAYEQYF. The full variable domain, in which reference TRBV2 and TRBJ2-7 provide the parts outside the CDR3, is EPEVTQTPSHQVTQMGQEVILRCVPISNHLYFYWYRQILGQKVEFLVSFYNNEISEKSEIFDDQFSVERPDGSNFTLKIRSTKLEDSAMYFCASSDPTRGAYEQYFGPGTRLTVT.

This clonotype has only a few counts. This sequence joins TRBV20-1 and TRBJ2-3, with 11 bases aligning to TRBD2. V dropped 2 bases and J dropped 0; count of bases not matched to a gene: 10. Germline loops: CDR1 DFQATT, CDR2 SNEGSKA (reference sequence). The CDR3 is made up of 18 amino acids. The CDR3 spells CSARSPKGTSGSTDTQYF. CDR3 in DNA: TGCAGTGCTAGATCCCCGAAAGGGACTAGCGGTAGCACAGATACGCAGTATTTT.

The chain has TRBV4-1 and TRBJ2-3, with 13 nucleotides matching TRBD2. In germline, CDR1 is MGHRA, CDR2 YSYEKL. J gave up 2 bases and V 0 bases, and 5 bases lay outside the gene matches. The CDR3 totals 18 residues. CDR3 DNA sequence: TGCGCCAGCAGCCAAGATCTGACTAGCGGGGGGACCACAGATACGCAGTATTTT. Translation: CASSQDLTSGGTTDTQYF.

V and J are TRBV27 and TRBJ2-7, with TRBD2 matching 13 bases. The V and J ends lost 7 bases and 1 base, in that order; junction bases with no gene match: 7. Germline V lookup: CDR1 MNHEY, CDR2 SMNVEV (reference sequence). This CDR3 contains 16 residues. CDR3 loop: CASTRTSGSQSYEQYF. The CDR3 DNA follows: TGTGCCAGCACCCGGACTAGCGGGAGCCAGTCCTACGAGCAGTACTTC.

The sample holds many counts of this clonotype. The rearrangement uses TRBV5-1 and TRBJ2-1; 14 bases match TRBD2. V lost 0 bases, J lost 4 bases, and 0 bases stayed unmatched. There are 16 residues in the CDR3. Per the germline V gene, CDR1 is SGHRS and CDR2 is YFSETQ. CDR3 sequence (DNA): TGCGCCAGCAGCTTGGGACTAGCGGGAGGGTACAATGAGCAGTTCTTC. Amino acids: CASSLGLAGGYNEQFF.

This clonotype showed up many times. This chain links TRBV20-1 with TRBJ2-3; 9 bases match TRBD1. Germline CDR1 is DFQATT and CDR2 is SNEGSKA (reference sequence). The CDR3 spans 15 residues. V lost 5 bases and J lost 2; bases outside the gene matches: 8. CDR3 sequence: CSALIDRGYTDTQYF. Here the CDR3 DNA reads TGCAGTGCTTTAATTGACAGGGGGTACACAGATACGCAGTATTTT.

The chain joins TRBV29-1 to TRBJ1-2, with D perhaps TRBD1 (6 bases). Germline V CDR1 and CDR2: SQVTM, ANQGSEA. The CDR3 has 13 amino acids. V was shortened by 5 bases and J by 6 bases, with 16 bases between the two germline ends. For the CDR3, the DNA is TGCAGCGTTCTCTTAAGCGCAGGGGATGGCTACACCTTC. Its translation: CSVLLSAGDGYTF.

This clonotype was counted a few times. CDR3 DNA: TGTGCCAGCAGCTTGGGGGACAGGGGGCGAGTGGACGGAAACACCATATATTTT. Translated, it gives CASSLGDRGRVDGNTIYF. The chain is built from TRBV7-8 and TRBJ1-3, with 12 bases identical to TRBD1. V trimming: 3 bases; J trimming: 4 bases; junction bases outside the gene matches: 10. This CDR3 contains 18 residues. Germline-derived CDR1 and CDR2 are SGHVS and FQNEAQ.

This clonotype was counted at least ten times. The rearrangement joins TRBV5-4 to TRBJ2-2; maybe TRBD2 (6 bases). Germline V gene sequence: CDR1 SGHNT, CDR2 YYREEE (reference sequence). This CDR3 has 16 amino acids. V was shortened by 0 bases and J by 0 bases, with 9 bases between the two germline ends. CDR3 sequence (DNA): TGTGCCAGCAGCTTGGGCGGGACGTCGAACACCGGGGAGCTGTTTTTT. Protein sequence: CASSLGGTSNTGELFF.

In its sample, this clonotype was seen a few times. CDR3 nucleotides: TGTGCCAGCAGTTACGGGACAACCTCTGGGGCCAACGTCCTGACTTTC. This encodes CASSYGTTSGANVLTF. The J gene is TRBJ2-6, the V gene TRBV6-2 or TRBV6-3, with a possible D match to TRBD1 (6 bases). The V gene lost 2 bases and the J gene lost 0 bases, with 8 bases spanning the gap. CDR3 length: 16 amino acids. Germline V gene lookup returns CDR1 MNHEY and CDR2 SVGEGT.

The CDR3 bases are TGTGCCAGTAGTACGCCCGGCTTCCAAGAGACCCAGTACTTC. Translated: CASSTPGFQETQYF. V is TRBV19 and J is TRBJ2-5, with no clear D. This CDR3 is 14 amino acids long. The V end lost 4 bases, the J end lost 1 base, and 10 bases lay between the germline ends. CDR1 LNHDA and CDR2 SQIVND come from the germline V gene (reference sequence).

V and J are TRBV15 and TRBJ1-6; D is perhaps TRBD1 (5 bases). CDR1 LNHNV and CDR2 YYDKDF come from the germline V gene (reference sequence). Deletions cut 3 bases from V and 9 bases from J, with 12 bases between. The CDR3 is 14 residues long. The CDR3 reads CATSRGGVGSPLHF. The CDR3 DNA is TGTGCCACCAGCAGGGGGGGAGTAGGTTCACCCCTCCACTTT.